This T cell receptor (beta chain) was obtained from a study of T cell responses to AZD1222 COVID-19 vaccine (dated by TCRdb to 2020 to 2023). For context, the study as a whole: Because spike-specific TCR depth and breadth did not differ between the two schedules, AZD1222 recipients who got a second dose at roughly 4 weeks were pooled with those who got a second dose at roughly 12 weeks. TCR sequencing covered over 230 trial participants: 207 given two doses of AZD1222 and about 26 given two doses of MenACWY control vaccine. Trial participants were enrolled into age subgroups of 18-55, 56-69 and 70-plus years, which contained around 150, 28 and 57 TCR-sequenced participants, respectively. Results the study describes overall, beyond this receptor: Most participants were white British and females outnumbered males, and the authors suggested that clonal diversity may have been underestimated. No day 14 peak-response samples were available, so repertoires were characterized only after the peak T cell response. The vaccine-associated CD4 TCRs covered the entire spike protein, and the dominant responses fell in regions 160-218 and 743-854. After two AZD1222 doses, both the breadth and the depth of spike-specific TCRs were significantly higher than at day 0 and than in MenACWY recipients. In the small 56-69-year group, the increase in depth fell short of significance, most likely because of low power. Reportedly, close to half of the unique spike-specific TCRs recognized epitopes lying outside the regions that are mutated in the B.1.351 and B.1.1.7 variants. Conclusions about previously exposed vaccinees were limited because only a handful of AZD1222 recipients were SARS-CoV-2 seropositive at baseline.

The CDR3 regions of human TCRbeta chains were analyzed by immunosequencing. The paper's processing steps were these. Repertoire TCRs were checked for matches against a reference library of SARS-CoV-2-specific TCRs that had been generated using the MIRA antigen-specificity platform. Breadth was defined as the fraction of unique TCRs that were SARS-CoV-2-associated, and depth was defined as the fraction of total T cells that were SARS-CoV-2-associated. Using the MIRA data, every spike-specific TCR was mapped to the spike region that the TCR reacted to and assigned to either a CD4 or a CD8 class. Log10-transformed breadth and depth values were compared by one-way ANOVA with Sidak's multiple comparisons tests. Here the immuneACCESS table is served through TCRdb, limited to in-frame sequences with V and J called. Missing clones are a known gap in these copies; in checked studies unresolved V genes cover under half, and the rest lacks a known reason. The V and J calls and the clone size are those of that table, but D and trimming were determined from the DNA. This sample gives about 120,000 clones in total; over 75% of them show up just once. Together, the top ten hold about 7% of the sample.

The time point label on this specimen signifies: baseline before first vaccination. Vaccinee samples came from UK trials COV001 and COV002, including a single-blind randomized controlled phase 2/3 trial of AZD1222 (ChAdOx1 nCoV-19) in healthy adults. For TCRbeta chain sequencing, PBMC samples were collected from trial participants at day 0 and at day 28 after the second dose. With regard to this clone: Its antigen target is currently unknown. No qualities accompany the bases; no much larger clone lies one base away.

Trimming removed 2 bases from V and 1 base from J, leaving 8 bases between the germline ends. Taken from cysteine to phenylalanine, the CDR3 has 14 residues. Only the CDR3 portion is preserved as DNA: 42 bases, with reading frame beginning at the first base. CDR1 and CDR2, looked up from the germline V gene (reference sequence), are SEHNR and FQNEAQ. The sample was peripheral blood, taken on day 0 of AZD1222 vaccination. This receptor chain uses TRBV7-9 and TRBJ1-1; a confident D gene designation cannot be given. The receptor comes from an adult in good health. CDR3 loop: CASSLPSTNTEAFF. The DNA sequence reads TGTGCCAGCAGCTTACCATCCACGAACACTGAAGCTTTCTTT.